This TCR beta chain was found in a study of shared clonotypes between healthy human individuals. Study details: The donors, two women and a few men, were aged 18 to 49. The study's findings and limits: What naive subsets generally showed was a larger estimated richness than memory subsets showed.

Comment on this clone: Its antigen is unidentified.

Germline V lookup: CDR1 DFQATT, CDR2 SNEGSKA (reference sequence). The CDR3 is 11 amino acids. The junction had 1 base not matched to a gene; V was cut back by 0 bases and J by 9 bases. Deep level was the assay's run setting. Sequenced by immunoSEQ multiplex PCR; TCRdb stores in-frame clones only, minus some. Of 330,000 or so clones listed, more than 60% are singletons. J is TRBJ1-1 and V is TRBV20-1; 7 nucleotides align to TRBD1. The sequence was obtained from a man younger than 40 in good health. Sequenced material: memory CD4+ T cells sorted from blood. As for subset: CD45RA-negative fraction. The CDR3 region is CSAREGGQAFF. The CDR3 bases are TGCAGTGCTAGAGAAGGGGGCCAAGCTTTCTTT.